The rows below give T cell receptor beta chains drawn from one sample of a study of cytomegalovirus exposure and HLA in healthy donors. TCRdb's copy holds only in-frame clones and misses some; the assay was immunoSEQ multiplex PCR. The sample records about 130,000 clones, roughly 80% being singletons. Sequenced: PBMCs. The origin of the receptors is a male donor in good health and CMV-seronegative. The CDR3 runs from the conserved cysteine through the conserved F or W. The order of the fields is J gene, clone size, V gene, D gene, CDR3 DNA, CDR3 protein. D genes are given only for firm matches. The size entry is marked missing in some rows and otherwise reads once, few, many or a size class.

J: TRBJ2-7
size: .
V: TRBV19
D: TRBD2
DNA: TGTGCCTCGGCCTTGGGTAGCGGGAGTTACGAGCAGTACTTC
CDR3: CASALGSGSYEQYF

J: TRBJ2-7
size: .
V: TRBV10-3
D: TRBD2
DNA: TGTGCCATCAGTGAGTCGCCTAGCGGGAGCAGCGACGAGCAGTACTTC
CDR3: CAISESPSGSSDEQYF

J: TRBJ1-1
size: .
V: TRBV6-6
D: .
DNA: TGTGCCAGCAGTTACTCGAGAGGGACACCGAACACTGAAGCTTTCTTT
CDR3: CASSYSRGTPNTEAFF

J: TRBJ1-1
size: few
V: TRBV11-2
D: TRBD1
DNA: TGTGCCAGCAGCTCCCTCAGGGGGAAGGACACTGAAGCTTTCTTT
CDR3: CASSSLRGKDTEAFF

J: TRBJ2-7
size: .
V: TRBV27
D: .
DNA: TGTGCCAGCAGTTTAGGGCCACACTACGAGCAGTACTTC
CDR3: CASSLGPHYEQYF

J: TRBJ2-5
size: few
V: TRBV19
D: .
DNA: TGTGCCAGTAGTATAGTGAGGGCCCCATCGGAGACCCAGTACTTC
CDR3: CASSIVRAPSETQYF

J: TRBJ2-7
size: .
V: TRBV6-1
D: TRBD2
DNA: TGTGCCAGCAGCGAACCCAGCGGGATCCCCTACGAGCAGTACTTC
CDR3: CASSEPSGIPYEQYF

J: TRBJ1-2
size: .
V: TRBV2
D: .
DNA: TGTGCCAGCAGTGAAGGGCAGAACTATGGCTACACCTTC
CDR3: CASSEGQNYGYTF

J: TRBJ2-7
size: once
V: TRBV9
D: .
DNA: TGTGCCAGCAGCGCAGGGACTGTCGGTGAGCAGTACTTC
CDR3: CASSAGTVGEQYF

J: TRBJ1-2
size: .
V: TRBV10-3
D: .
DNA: TGTGCCATCAGTGTGACAGGCGAGGATCGCTACACCTTC
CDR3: CAISVTGEDRYTF

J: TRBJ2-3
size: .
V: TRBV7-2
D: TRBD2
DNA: TGTGCCAGCAGCTTAGCGGTGGGAGGGCCCACAGATACGCAGTATTTT
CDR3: CASSLAVGGPTDTQYF

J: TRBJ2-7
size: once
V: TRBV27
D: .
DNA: TGTGCCAGCAGTTCCAGGGTGCCACCATACGAGCAGTACTTC
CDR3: CASSSRVPPYEQYF

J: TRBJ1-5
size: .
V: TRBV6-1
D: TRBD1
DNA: TGTGCCAGCAGAGGACAGGGGCTTAATCAGCCCCAGCATTTT
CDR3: CASRGQGLNQPQHF

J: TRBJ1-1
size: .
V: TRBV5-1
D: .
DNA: TGCGCCAGCAGCTTACGTTCAGGGGTAGTAATGAACACTGAAGCTTTCTTT
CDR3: CASSLRSGVVMNTEAFF

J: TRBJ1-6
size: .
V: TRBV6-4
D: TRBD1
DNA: TGTGCCAGCAGCCCGGGGACAGGGATAGTACCCCTCCACTTT
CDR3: CASSPGTGIVPLHF

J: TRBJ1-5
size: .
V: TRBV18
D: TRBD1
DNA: TGTGCCAGCTCATTAGGGGGCGCGGCTCAGCCCCAGCATTTT
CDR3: CASSLGGAAQPQHF

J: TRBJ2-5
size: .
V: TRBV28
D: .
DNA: TGTGCCGCCAGGGGACGAGAAGAGACCCAGTACTTC
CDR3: CAARGREETQYF

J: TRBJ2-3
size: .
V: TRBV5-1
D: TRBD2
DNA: TGCGCCAGCAGCTTGACTAGCGGAGTACCTCTTAACACAGATACGCAGTATTTT
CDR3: CASSLTSGVPLNTDTQYF

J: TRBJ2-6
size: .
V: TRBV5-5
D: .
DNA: TGTGCCAGCAGCTTCAGCTCTGGGGCCAACGTCCTGACTTTC
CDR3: CASSFSSGANVLTF

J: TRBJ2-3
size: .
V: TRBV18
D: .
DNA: TGTGCCAGCTCCCCTGGGCAGGGAAACACAGATACGCAGTATTTT
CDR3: CASSPGQGNTDTQYF

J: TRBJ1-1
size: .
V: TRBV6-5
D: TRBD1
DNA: TGTGCCAGCAGTTACGGGGACAGGCGCTTGAACACTGAAGCTTTCTTT
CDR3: CASSYGDRRLNTEAFF

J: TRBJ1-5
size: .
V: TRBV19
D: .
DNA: TGTGCCAGTAGTATCGTAGATCAGCCCCAGCATTTT
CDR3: CASSIVDQPQHF

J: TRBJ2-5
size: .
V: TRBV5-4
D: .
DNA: TGTGCCAGCAGCCCAACCCCGGACACCAACCAAGAGACCCAGTACTTC
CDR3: CASSPTPDTNQETQYF

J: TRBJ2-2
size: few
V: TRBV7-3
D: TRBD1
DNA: TGTGCCAGCAGCTTAGGGGGACAGGGTAACACCGGGGAGCTGTTTTTT
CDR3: CASSLGGQGNTGELFF

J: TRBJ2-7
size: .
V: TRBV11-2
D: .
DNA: TGTGCCAGCAGCTTAGAATTCGCTGGGGGGTTGGGGTACGAGCAGTACTTC
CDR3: CASSLEFAGGLGYEQYF

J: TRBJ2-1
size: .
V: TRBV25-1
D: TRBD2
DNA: TGTGCCAGCAGGTCGGGACTAGCGGGACCTGAGCAGTTCTTC
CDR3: CASRSGLAGPEQFF

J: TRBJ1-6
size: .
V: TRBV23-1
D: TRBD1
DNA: TGCGCCAGCAGTCAAGGGGACAGGGACTCACCCCTCCACTTT
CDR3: CASSQGDRDSPLHF

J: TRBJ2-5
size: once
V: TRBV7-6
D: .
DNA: TGTGCCAGCTCAGACCGCACAGGGATGGTCTTAGGAGAGACCCAGTACTTC
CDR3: CASSDRTGMVLGETQYF

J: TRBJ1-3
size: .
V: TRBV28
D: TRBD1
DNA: TGTGCCAGCAGTACGGTCGTCCTCAAGGGACAGGGAGAAAACACCATATATTTT
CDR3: CASSTVVLKGQGENTIYF

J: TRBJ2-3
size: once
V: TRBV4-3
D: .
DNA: TGCGCCAGCAGCCAAGGACCCCGGGGTACGCAGTATTTT
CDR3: CASSQGPRGTQYF

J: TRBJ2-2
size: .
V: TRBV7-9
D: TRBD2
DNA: TGTGCCAGCAGGTCGACTAGCGGGACCATCATCGGGGAGCTGTTTTTT
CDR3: CASRSTSGTIIGELFF

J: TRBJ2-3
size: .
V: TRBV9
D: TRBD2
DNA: TGTGCCAGCAGCCTCGGGGGGGGACGGGGAGATACGCAGTATTTT
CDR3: CASSLGGGRGDTQYF

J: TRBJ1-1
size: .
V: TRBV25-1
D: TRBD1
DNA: TGTGCCAGCAGTAGACAGGGTCTGGGGGCTTTCTTT
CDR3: CASSRQGLGAFF

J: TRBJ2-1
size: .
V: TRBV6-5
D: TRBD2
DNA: TGTGCCAGCAAGAGAGCGGGGGGGCTCAATGAGCAGTTCTTC
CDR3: CASKRAGGLNEQFF

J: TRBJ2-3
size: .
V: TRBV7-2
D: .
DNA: TGTGCCAGCAGCCTAGGTGGGGCATGGGATACGCAGTATTTT
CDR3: CASSLGGAWDTQYF

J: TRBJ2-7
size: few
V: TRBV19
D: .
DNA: TGTGCCAGTAGTATGAGACATTTCTACGAGCAGTACTTC
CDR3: CASSMRHFYEQYF

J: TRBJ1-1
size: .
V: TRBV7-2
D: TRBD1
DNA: TGTGCCAGCAGCACGCGGACAGGAGAAGCTTTCTTT
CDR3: CASSTRTGEAFF